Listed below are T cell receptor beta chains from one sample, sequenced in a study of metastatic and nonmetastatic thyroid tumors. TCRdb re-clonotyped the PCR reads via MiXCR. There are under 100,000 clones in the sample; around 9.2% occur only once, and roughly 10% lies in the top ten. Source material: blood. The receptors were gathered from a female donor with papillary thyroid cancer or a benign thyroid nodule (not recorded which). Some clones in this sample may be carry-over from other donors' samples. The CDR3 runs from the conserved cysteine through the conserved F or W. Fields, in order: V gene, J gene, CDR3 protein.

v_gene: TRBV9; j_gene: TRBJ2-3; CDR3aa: CASSPRQGSTDTQYF
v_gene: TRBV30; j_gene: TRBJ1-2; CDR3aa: CAWRRDRDVRLHTF
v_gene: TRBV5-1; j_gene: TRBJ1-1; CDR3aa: CASSSVSGEDAEAFF
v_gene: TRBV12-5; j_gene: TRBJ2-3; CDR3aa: CASGLVVGGHRDTQYF
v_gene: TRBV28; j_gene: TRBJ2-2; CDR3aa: CASSFGQGETGELFF
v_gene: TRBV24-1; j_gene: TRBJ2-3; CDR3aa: CATSDFADTQYF
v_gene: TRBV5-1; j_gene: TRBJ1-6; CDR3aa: CASSSGQESIGSPLHF
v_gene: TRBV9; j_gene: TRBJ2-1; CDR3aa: CASSVRVTGWNEQFF
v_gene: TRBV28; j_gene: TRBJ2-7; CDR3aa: CASSLLGSGYEQYF
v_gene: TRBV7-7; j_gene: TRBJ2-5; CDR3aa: CASSHSGGGETQYF
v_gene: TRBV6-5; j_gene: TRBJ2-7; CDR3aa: CASSYDRGDEQYF
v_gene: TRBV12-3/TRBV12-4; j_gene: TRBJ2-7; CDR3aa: CASGLHEQYF